Listed below are T cell receptor beta chains from one sample, sequenced in a study of T cells in Graves' hyperthyroidism and ophthalmopathy. TCRdb passed the multiplex PCR reads through MiXCR, listing each CDR3 protein once. The table records 620,000 or so distinct CDR3 sequences, about 15% of them present only once. Sequenced sample: blood. The receptors stem from a woman in her fifties or sixties with Graves' ophthalmopathy. The CDR3 runs from the conserved cysteine through the conserved F or W. The D gene is left open where the match is weak. The listing skips clone size in some rows; elsewhere it reads once, few, many or a size class.

abundance,j_gene,v_gene,d_gene,CDR3aa,CDR3nt
many,TRBJ2-1,TRBV20-1,TRBD2,CSPRTGLATYNEQFF,TGCAGTCCCCGGACCGGACTAGCGACCTACAATGAGCAGTTCTTC
many,TRBJ2-1,TRBV24-1,-,CATSDSPGTSSAAYNEQFF,TGTGCCACCAGTGACTCACCGGGAACCTCTAGCGCGGCCTACAATGAGCAGTTCTTC
few,TRBJ2-2,TRBV6-2/TRBV6-3,TRBD2,CAHGTSGMTGELFF,TGTGCCCATGGGACTAGCGGGATGACCGGGGAGCTGTTTTTT
many,TRBJ2-2,TRBV9,-,CASSVAVGMEGTGELFF,TGTGCCAGCAGCGTAGCGGTTGGGATGGAAGGCACCGGGGAGCTGTTTTTT
many,TRBJ2-7,TRBV6-1,-,CASTQKGGRSSSYEQYF,TGTGCCAGCACGCAAAAAGGGGGGCGGTCCAGCTCCTACGAGCAGTACTTC
many,TRBJ1-1,TRBV29-1,-,CSVRLRMNTEAFF,TGCAGCGTTCGACTCAGGATGAACACTGAAGCTTTCTTT
-,TRBJ2-3,TRBV15,-,CATSSLNGFRTDTQYF,TGTGCCACCAGCAGTCTTAACGGGTTTAGAACAGATACGCAGTATTTT
many,TRBJ2-2,TRBV7-2,-,CASSLAPRAGELFF,TGTGCCAGCAGCTTAGCACCAAGGGCCGGGGAGCTGTTTTTT
-,TRBJ1-5,TRBV27,-,CASSPNYSNQPQHF,TGTGCCAGCAGTCCAAACTATAGCAATCAGCCCCAGCATTTT
many,TRBJ2-1,TRBV12-3/TRBV12-4,-,CASSPDSFSYNEQFF,TGTGCCAGCAGTCCGGACAGTTTCTCCTACAATGAGCAGTTCTTC
-,TRBJ2-5,TRBV3-2,-,CASSQRRRLAAETQYF,TGTGCCAGCAGCCAAAGAAGACGACTAGCGGCTGAGACCCAGTACTTC
-,TRBJ2-1,TRBV28,-,CASRGGATYNEQFF,TGTGCCAGCAGAGGCGGGGCCACCTACAATGAGCAGTTCTTC
-,TRBJ2-5,TRBV14,-,CASSQDLGREETQYF,TGTGCCAGCAGCCAAGATCTAGGCAGGGAGGAGACCCAGTACTTC
many,TRBJ2-1,TRBV27,-,CASSALNEQFF,TGTGCCAGCAGCGCCCTCAATGAGCAGTTCTTC
many,TRBJ2-5,TRBV5-1,-,CASSLGTLRFQETQYF,TGCGCCAGCAGCTTGGGGACACTCCGGTTCCAAGAGACCCAGTACTTC
many,TRBJ2-7,TRBV2,TRBD1,CASTHRGQGSYEQYF,TGTGCCAGCACCCATAGGGGACAGGGGAGCTACGAGCAGTACTTC
few,TRBJ2-7,TRBV3-1,TRBD2,CASSQVGTSDSYEQYF,TGTGCCAGCAGCCAAGTGGGGACTAGCGACTCCTACGAGCAGTACTTC
few,TRBJ1-4,TRBV25-1,TRBD1,CASSEYDRDNEKLFF,TGTGCCAGCAGTGAATATGACAGGGACAATGAAAAACTGTTTTTT
few,TRBJ1-2,TRBV6-1,-,CASIENYGYTF,TGTGCCAGCATCGAGAACTATGGCTACACCTTC
many,TRBJ1-1,TRBV2,TRBD1,CASSTGVNTEAFF,TGTGCCAGCAGTACAGGGGTGAACACTGAAGCTTTCTTT
many,TRBJ1-1,TRBV29-1,TRBD1,CSVEVRGERRAEAFF,TGCAGCGTTGAGGTCAGGGGGGAAAGGAGAGCTGAAGCTTTCTTT
-,TRBJ1-3,TRBV28,-,CASRTEGVDFSGSTIYF,TGTGCCAGCAGAACCGAGGGGGTGGACTTCTCTGGAAGCACCATATATTTT
-,TRBJ2-1,TRBV12-3/TRBV12-4,TRBD2,CASSFFFARRAGGPGSYNEQFF,TGTGCCAGCAGTTTTTTCTTCGCCCGGAGAGCGGGAGGGCCCGGGTCCTACAATGAGCAGTTCTTC
many,TRBJ1-2,TRBV4-2,-,CASSHPVTGYGYTF,TGTGCCAGCAGTCACCCAGTAACAGGGTATGGCTACACCTTC
many,TRBJ1-1,TRBV30,TRBD1,CAWSGGTGNTEAFF,TGTGCCTGGAGTGGGGGGACAGGGAACACTGAAGCTTTCTTT
-,TRBJ2-3,TRBV4-1,TRBD2,CASSQEAIASGTTDTQYF,TGCGCCAGCAGCCAAGAAGCCATCGCTAGCGGGACGACAGATACGCAGTATTTT
-,TRBJ1-2,TRBV28,TRBD1,CASSLYGTGVSYGYTF,TGTGCCAGCAGTTTATACGGTACAGGGGTAAGCTATGGCTACACCTTC
many,TRBJ2-7,TRBV6-2/TRBV6-3,-,CASSPVFYEQYF,TGTGCCAGCAGCCCTGTGTTCTACGAGCAGTACTTC
many,TRBJ1-3,TRBV18,-,CASSPPGAGNTIYF,TGTGCCAGCTCACCACCAGGGGCTGGAAACACCATATATTTT
-,TRBJ2-2,TRBV28,TRBD2,CASSSGLAGSVAGELFF,TGTGCCAGCAGTTCGGGACTAGCGGGAAGCGTCGCCGGGGAGCTGTTTTTT
few,TRBJ1-1,TRBV14,-,CASSQGGGARTEAFF,TGTGCCAGCAGCCAAGGGGGAGGGGCTCGCACTGAAGCTTTCTTT
many,TRBJ2-5,TRBV29-1,-,CSVEEGRGGETQYF,TGCAGCGTTGAGGAGGGACGAGGAGGAGAGACCCAGTACTTC
few,TRBJ1-4,TRBV18,-,CASSRSTGATNEKLFF,TGTGCCAGCTCACGGAGCACAGGAGCAACTAATGAAAAACTGTTTTTT
many,TRBJ2-5,TRBV7-9,-,CASSPQIGQRNF,TGTGCCAGCAGCCCCCAAATAGGACAGAGGAACTTC
-,TRBJ2-1,TRBV27,TRBD2,CASSSGLAEIYNEQFF,TGTGCCAGCAGTTCGGGACTAGCGGAAATATACAATGAGCAGTTCTTC
many,TRBJ1-5,TRBV3-1,-,CASSQDLYQPQHF,TGTGCCAGCAGCCAAGATCTGTATCAGCCCCAGCATTTT
many,TRBJ2-7,TRBV7-3,TRBD2,CASSLTGTSGGYAYEQYF,TGTGCCAGCAGCTTAACCGGGACTAGCGGGGGTTACGCCTACGAGCAGTACTTC
-,TRBJ2-2,TRBV5-1,-,CASSLLSVELFF,TGCGCCAGCAGCTTATTATCTGTGGAGCTGTTTTTT
many,TRBJ1-3,TRBV30,-,CAWSVRGGMSGNTIYF,TGTGCCTGGAGTGTACGCGGGGGAATGTCTGGAAACACCATATATTTT
few,TRBJ1-4,TRBV24-1,-,CATSEPNRGYGEKLFF,TGTGCCACCAGTGAACCGAATCGGGGTTATGGTGAAAAACTGTTTTTT
many,TRBJ2-3,TRBV29-1,TRBD2,CSVVRPRGGNTDTQYF,TGCAGCGTGGTCCGACCCCGGGGGGGCAACACAGATACGCAGTATTTT
many,TRBJ1-3,TRBV7-2,-,CASSPLITDSAAGNTIYF,TGTGCCAGCAGCCCACTAATAACGGACAGCGCCGCTGGAAACACCATATATTTT
-,TRBJ1-2,TRBV24-1,-,CATSDSRTSYGYTF,TGTGCCACCAGTGATTCCCGGACAAGCTATGGCTACACCTTC
many,TRBJ2-3,TRBV7-3,-,CASSLTYTDTQYF,TGTGCCAGCAGCTTAACATACACAGATACGCAGTATTTT
few,TRBJ2-3,TRBV12-3/TRBV12-4,TRBD2,CASSLTSASTDTQYF,TGTGCCAGCAGTCTTACTAGCGCTAGCACAGATACGCAGTATTTT
-,TRBJ2-7,TRBV28,-,CASTNRRGSYEQYF,TGTGCCAGCACCAACCGGCGGGGTTCCTACGAGCAGTACTTC
-,TRBJ2-7,TRBV7-2,TRBD2,CASSFGASGNDYEQYF,TGTGCCAGCAGCTTTGGGGCTAGCGGGAATGACTACGAGCAGTACTTC
-,TRBJ2-7,TRBV4-2,-,CASSQVERPLNEQYF,TGTGCCAGCAGCCAAGTGGAGCGGCCATTGAACGAGCAGTACTTC
few,TRBJ2-2,TRBV19,TRBD1,CASILGQGNTGELFF,TGTGCCAGTATCCTGGGACAGGGGAACACCGGGGAGCTGTTTTTT
-,TRBJ2-1,TRBV11-3,TRBD2,CASSLLTSGRAREQFF,TGTGCCAGCAGCCTACTAACTAGCGGGAGGGCGAGAGAGCAGTTCTTC
many,TRBJ2-7,TRBV7-2,-,CASSPEGFYEQYF,TGTGCCAGCAGCCCCGAAGGGTTCTACGAGCAGTACTTC
many,TRBJ2-1,TRBV12-3/TRBV12-4,TRBD2,CASSRDYGYEQFF,TGTGCCAGCAGTCGGGACTATGGCTATGAGCAGTTCTTC
many,TRBJ1-2,TRBV20-1,TRBD1,CSARDDRAYYGYTF,TGCAGTGCTAGAGACGACAGGGCCTACTATGGCTACACCTTC
many,TRBJ2-1,TRBV3-1,-,CASTDSKGEQFF,TGTGCCAGCACCGACTCGAAAGGTGAGCAGTTCTTC
few,TRBJ2-7,TRBV7-2,-,CASSLDAGKKIYEQYF,TGTGCCAGCAGCTTAGATGCGGGAAAAAAGATCTACGAGCAGTACTTC
many,TRBJ2-1,TRBV12-3/TRBV12-4,TRBD2,CASSGGGIAGSYNEQFF,TGTGCCAGCAGTGGGGGGGGCATAGCGGGAAGTTACAATGAGCAGTTCTTC
many,TRBJ1-6,TRBV6-1,TRBD1,CASSSGTGSNSPLHF,TGTGCCAGCAGTTCCGGGACAGGGAGCAATTCACCCCTCCACTTT
-,TRBJ2-2,TRBV20-1,TRBD2,CSARGTSGVANTGELFF,TGCAGTGCTAGAGGGACTAGCGGGGTCGCGAACACCGGGGAGCTGTTTTTT
many,TRBJ2-7,TRBV6-1,TRBD2,CASSSQRLAGGDEQYF,TGTGCCAGCAGTTCCCAGAGACTAGCGGGAGGAGACGAGCAGTACTTC